Listed below are T cell receptor beta chains from one sample, sequenced in a study of blood T cell repertoires in COVID-19. Profiling relied on immunoSEQ multiplex PCR, and the TCRdb table lists in-frame clones only, not all of them. The table lists about 54,000 clones, around four fifths of them singletons. Sequenced material: peripheral blood. The receptors come from a woman aged 60-75 years with acute or convalescent COVID-19. Both conserved end residues are part of each CDR3. The order of the fields is D gene, V gene, clone size, J gene, CDR3 DNA, CDR3 protein. The D gene is left open where the match is weak. For some rows the clone size is stated as once, few or many, or as a class when expanded; others skip it.

d_call: -
v_call: TRBV9
clone_size: -
j_call: TRBJ1-3
cdr3_nt: TGTGCCAGCAGCCGTGGAGCCTCGGAGGGAAACACCATATATTTT
cdr3_aa: CASSRGASEGNTIYF

d_call: -
v_call: TRBV18
clone_size: -
j_call: TRBJ1-5
cdr3_nt: TGTGCCAGCTCACCCCGAGACAGCGTTAGCAATCAGCCCCAGCATTTT
cdr3_aa: CASSPRDSVSNQPQHF

d_call: -
v_call: TRBV27
clone_size: -
j_call: TRBJ1-5
cdr3_nt: TGTGCCAGCAGTTTATCCCAGGGCCGCAATCAGCCCCAGCATTTT
cdr3_aa: CASSLSQGRNQPQHF

d_call: -
v_call: TRBV19
clone_size: -
j_call: TRBJ1-2
cdr3_nt: TGTGCCAGTAGTTCCCAGAACTATGGCTACACCTTC
cdr3_aa: CASSSQNYGYTF

d_call: TRBD1
v_call: TRBV20-1
clone_size: -
j_call: TRBJ1-1
cdr3_nt: TGCAGTGCTAGTCCCACGGGACAGGGTAACACTGAAGCTTTCTTT
cdr3_aa: CSASPTGQGNTEAFF

d_call: TRBD1
v_call: TRBV28
clone_size: -
j_call: TRBJ1-5
cdr3_nt: TGTGCCAGCAGCCACTTCCGAGGGGGCAGCAATCAGCCCCAGCATTTT
cdr3_aa: CASSHFRGGSNQPQHF

d_call: -
v_call: TRBV11-2
clone_size: -
j_call: TRBJ1-1
cdr3_nt: TGTGCCAGCAGCAATAGAGGAGGGCGTCTGAACACTGAAGCTTTCTTT
cdr3_aa: CASSNRGGRLNTEAFF

d_call: -
v_call: TRBV5-1
clone_size: -
j_call: TRBJ2-2
cdr3_nt: TGCGCCAGCACCCTAAGTACCGGCACCGGGGAGCTGTTTTTT
cdr3_aa: CASTLSTGTGELFF

d_call: -
v_call: TRBV6-5
clone_size: -
j_call: TRBJ1-6
cdr3_nt: TGTGCCAGCAGTCAGGACTTTCATAATTCACCCCTCCACTTT
cdr3_aa: CASSQDFHNSPLHF

d_call: -
v_call: TRBV5-1
clone_size: -
j_call: TRBJ1-1
cdr3_nt: TGCGCCAGCAGCCCCGGACAGACTATGAACACTGAAGCTTTCTTT
cdr3_aa: CASSPGQTMNTEAFF

d_call: -
v_call: TRBV15
clone_size: -
j_call: TRBJ1-5
cdr3_nt: TGTGCCACCAGCAGAGGGGGCAGCAATCAGCCCCAGCATTTT
cdr3_aa: CATSRGGSNQPQHF

d_call: -
v_call: TRBV5-4
clone_size: -
j_call: TRBJ2-1
cdr3_nt: TGTGCCAGCAGCTTAACCAGGAATGAGCAGTTCTTC
cdr3_aa: CASSLTRNEQFF

d_call: -
v_call: TRBV6-5
clone_size: -
j_call: TRBJ2-1
cdr3_nt: TGTGCCAGCAGTTACTCAGCGAGTGGGTCCAATGAGCAGTTCTTC
cdr3_aa: CASSYSASGSNEQFF

d_call: -
v_call: TRBV18
clone_size: -
j_call: TRBJ1-4
cdr3_nt: TGTGCCAGCTCACCAGTCCAGCGGTCGAATGAAAAACTGTTTTTT
cdr3_aa: CASSPVQRSNEKLFF

d_call: TRBD1
v_call: TRBV28
clone_size: -
j_call: TRBJ1-1
cdr3_nt: TGTGCCAGTCCCCCTAACAGGGGGAACACTGAAGCTTTCTTT
cdr3_aa: CASPPNRGNTEAFF

d_call: -
v_call: TRBV5-8
clone_size: once
j_call: TRBJ2-7
cdr3_nt: TGTGCCAGCAGCCCAGACAGATACGAGCAGTACTTC
cdr3_aa: CASSPDRYEQYF

d_call: TRBD1
v_call: TRBV5-1
clone_size: -
j_call: TRBJ2-7
cdr3_nt: TGCGCCAGCAGCTTGGGACAGGGGGGGAGTGAGCAGTACTTC
cdr3_aa: CASSLGQGGSEQYF

d_call: TRBD2
v_call: TRBV19
clone_size: -
j_call: TRBJ2-5
cdr3_nt: TGTGCCAGTAGTATGTGGACTAGCGGACAAGAGACCCAGTACTTC
cdr3_aa: CASSMWTSGQETQYF

d_call: -
v_call: TRBV7-8
clone_size: -
j_call: TRBJ1-5
cdr3_nt: TGTGCCAGCACGCAGACTAACAATCAGCCCCAGCATTTT
cdr3_aa: CASTQTNNQPQHF

d_call: -
v_call: TRBV7-9
clone_size: -
j_call: TRBJ1-4
cdr3_nt: TGTGCCAGCAGCACTAGAGACGCTTCCAATGAAAAACTGTTTTTT
cdr3_aa: CASSTRDASNEKLFF